This entry lists 20 T cell receptor beta chains sequenced from one sample in a study of T cell responses to AZD1222 COVID-19 vaccine. Data came from immunoSEQ multiplex PCR; TCRdb stores just in-frame clones and leaves some out. The sample carries more than 150,000 clones, about nine tenths recorded once. Specimen: peripheral blood, collected on day 0 of AZD1222 vaccination. These receptors were taken from an adult in good health.

The rearrangement links TRBV7-3 to TRBJ2-7, with D uncertain. V lost 0 bases to trimming and J lost 6 bases, with 9 bases between them. Germline values: CDR1 SGHTA, CDR2 FQGTGA. This CDR3 comprises 13 residues. CDR3 in DNA: TGTGCCAGCAGCTTAACGGGGTGGGGCGAGCAGTACTTC. Its protein is CASSLTGWGEQYF.

This rearrangement joins TRBV30 to TRBJ1-1; unclear D gene. This CDR3 has 14 residues. Germline V gene data show CDR1 as GTSNPN and CDR2 as SVGIG (reference sequence). Trimming removed 4 bases from V and 0 bases from J, with 12 bases in between. The chain's CDR3 is CAWKSTPLNTEAFF. Written as DNA, the CDR3 is TGTGCCTGGAAATCGACTCCCTTGAACACTGAAGCTTTCTTT.

The chain couples TRBV24-1 to TRBJ2-2; 8 nucleotides align to TRBD2. Germline-derived CDR1 and CDR2 are KGHDR and SFDVKD. This CDR3 has 18 amino acids. Unmatched junction bases numbered 6, after V lost 0 bases and J lost 1 base. In DNA, the CDR3 is TGTGCCACCAGTGATTTGCCGTCGGCGGGAGGGAACACCGGGGAGCTGTTTTTT. This codes for CATSDLPSAGGNTGELFF.

This chain connects TRBV3-1 (or the pseudogene TRBV3-2) to TRBJ2-1; D call uncertain. Trimming cost V 3 bases and J 2 bases, with 8 bases left between them. Looked up from germline, CDR1 is LGHDT and CDR2 is YNNKEL (reference sequence). CDR3 length: 14 amino acids. The DNA for the CDR3 is TGTGCCAGCAGCCAGTCTGGGACCTACAATGAGCAGTTCTTC. It yields the protein CASSQSGTYNEQFF.

The V gene is TRBV18, the J gene TRBJ2-3, with 9 bases lining up with TRBD2. The CDR3 loop spans 14 amino acids. CDR1 is KGHSH and CDR2 is LQKENI in the germline V gene. Unmatched junction bases numbered 5, after V lost 4 bases and J lost 6 bases. The CDR3 here is CASSQREARDTQYF. CDR3 sequence (DNA): TGTGCCAGCTCACAGCGGGAGGCGAGGGATACGCAGTATTTT.

Only one count was recorded for this clone. The J gene is TRBJ1-5, the V gene TRBV5-6; 9 bases match TRBD1. Germline-derived CDR1 and CDR2 are SGHDT and YYEEEE. V was pared by 3 bases and J by 3 bases, with 4 bases of the junction left unmatched. This CDR3 comprises 15 residues. CDR3 DNA: TGTGCCAGCAGCTGGGGACAGGGACCCAATCAGCCCCAGCATTTT. Its protein is CASSWGQGPNQPQHF.

This clone was picked up one time. CDR3 sequence (DNA): TGTGCCAGCAGCCCCGGGTTAGAGACCCAGTACTTC. Its translation is CASSPGLETQYF. V usage is TRBV5-5 and J usage is TRBJ2-5; D is ambiguous. Per the germline V gene, CDR1 is SGHKS and CDR2 is YYEKEE (reference sequence). This CDR3 has 12 residues. Trimming shortened V by 4 bases and J by 4 bases, and 8 bases separated the two germline ends. Based on the CDR3 plus reference TRBV5-5 and TRBJ2-5, the full variable domain is DAGVTQSPTHLIKTRGQQVTLRCSPISGHKSVSWYQQVLGQGPQFIFQYYEKEERGRGNFPDRFSARQFPNYSSELNVNALLLGDSALYLCASSPGLETQYFGPGTRLLVL.

This clone came up once. The V gene is TRBV7-2, the J gene TRBJ2-7, with 7 bases fitting TRBD1. Unmatched junction bases numbered 7, after V lost 5 bases and J lost 0 bases. Germline CDR1 reads SGHTA; CDR2 reads FQGNSA. The CDR3 is made up of 15 amino acids. Here the CDR3 reads CASSPLDRLSYEQYF. The CDR3 bases are TGTGCCAGCAGCCCCCTGGACAGGCTCTCCTACGAGCAGTACTTC.

The genes are TRBV28 and TRBJ1-2; D is undetermined. Per the germline V gene, CDR1 is MDHEN and CDR2 is SYDVKM. The CDR3 spans 15 residues. Trimming took 6 bases from V and 0 from J, leaving 14 bases between them. The CDR3 here is CASSTPAWANYGYTF. DNA of the CDR3: TGTGCCAGCAGCACCCCGGCCTGGGCTAACTATGGCTACACCTTC.

This clone was observed a single time. The V call is TRBV7-8, the J call TRBJ1-6; D unresolved. The germline V gene has CDR1 SGHVS and CDR2 FQNEAQ. V shed 1 base and J shed 6 bases, with 7 bases lying between them. This CDR3 region has 14 residues. The CDR3 protein is CASSLVELNSPLHF. The CDR3, as DNA: TGTGCCAGCAGCTTAGTGGAGCTTAATTCACCCCTCCACTTT.

The rearrangement uses TRBV24-1 and TRBJ2-1; D not certain. The CDR3 contains 14 residues. V lost 3 bases and J 3 bases, leaving 8 bases between the germline ends. From germline, CDR1 is KGHDR and CDR2 SFDVKD. The CDR3 DNA sequence: TGTGCCACCAGTGATCGAAGCGTCTACAATGAGCAGTTCTTC. Residues: CATSDRSVYNEQFF.

The gene calls are TRBV24-1 and TRBJ1-4; D possibly corresponds to TRBD1 (5 bases). The CDR3 spans 13 residues. The germline V gene has CDR1 KGHDR and CDR2 SFDVKD. Trimming took off 4 bases at V and 8 bases at J, with 10 bases between the two ends. The CDR3 coding sequence is TGTGCCACCAGTGAGCCCGGGGCCGAAAAACTGTTTTTT. It is translated as CATSEPGAEKLFF.

This clone appeared a single time. In DNA form, the CDR3 reads TGTGCCAGCAGTTACTTACTACTAAGCAATCAGCCCCAGCATTTT. The encoded protein is CASSYLLLSNQPQHF. The chain employs TRBV6-2 or TRBV6-3 and TRBJ1-5; no definite D call. Trimming took 1 base from V and 1 from J, leaving 8 bases between them. The V gene's germline CDR1 is MNHEY and CDR2 SVGEGT. The CDR3 sequence is 15 residues long.

The chain employs TRBV4-3 and TRBJ1-1; D is unclear. CDR1 and CDR2 from the germline V gene are LGHNA and YSLEER. The V end was cut by 0 bases, the J end by 8 bases, with 10 bases between. This CDR3 spans 13 amino acids. The CDR3 bases are TGCGCCAGCAGCCAAGATCTTTTGGGGGAAGCTTTCTTT. Its translation is CASSQDLLGEAFF.

This clone appeared a single time. This chain links TRBV25-1 with TRBJ1-1, with D possibly matching TRBD1 (5 bases). The CDR3 spans 12 residues. Germline CDR1 reads MGHDK; CDR2 reads SYGVNS. V was trimmed by 8 bases and J by 4 bases, leaving 11 bases between them. CDR3 amino acids: CASSGGGTEAFF. The CDR3 coding sequence is TGTGCCAGCTCCGGGGGTGGCACTGAAGCTTTCTTT. The full variable domain, with the rest looked up from reference TRBV25-1 and TRBJ1-1, is EADIYQTPRYLVIGTGKKITLECSQTMGHDKMYWYQQDPGMELHLIHYSYGVNSTEKGDLSSESTVSRIRTEHFPLTLESARPSHTSQYLCASSGGGTEAFFGQGTRLTVV.

The gene calls are TRBV7-3 and TRBJ2-2; a possible D gene is TRBD2 (6 bases). V was clipped by 6 bases and J by 0 bases, with 14 bases between them. The CDR3 is made up of 16 amino acids. Per germline, CDR1 SGHTA and CDR2 FQGTGA. The CDR3, as DNA: TGTGCCAGCAGTTCCTATAGCGGATCGAACACCGGGGAGCTGTTTTTT. Residues: CASSSYSGSNTGELFF.

This clone appeared a single time. V and J are TRBV19 and TRBJ1-6; no definite D call. This CDR3 region has 15 residues. The germline CDR1 and CDR2 sequences are LNHDA and SQIVND (reference sequence). The V end was cut by 2 bases, the J end by 7 bases, with 12 bases between. Here the CDR3 reads CASSILGQVNSPLHF. The CDR3 bases are TGTGCCAGTAGTATACTCGGGCAGGTCAATTCACCCCTCCACTTT.

The V gene is TRBV6-2 or TRBV6-3, the J gene TRBJ1-1, with D unresolved. This CDR3 region has 14 residues. The germline CDR1 and CDR2 sequences are MNHEY and SVGEGT. Trimming took off 0 bases at V and 7 bases at J, with 12 bases between the two ends. CDR3 DNA sequence: TGTGCCAGCAGTTACTCTTGGGCGACTATTGAAGCTTTCTTT. Protein sequence: CASSYSWATIEAFF.

This chain uses TRBV19 with TRBJ2-1, with TRBD2 identical over 12 bases. Germline lookup yields CDR1 LNHDA and CDR2 SQIVND (reference sequence). V gave up 7 bases and J gave up 9 bases; unmatched junction bases: 13. The CDR3 length is 16 residues. The DNA of the CDR3 is TGTGCCAGTATGGGGCCATCTAGCGGGAGGGCCGGTGAGCAGTTCTTC. Translation gives CASMGPSSGRAGEQFF.

CDR3 loop: CASRGGPYNEQFF. Here the CDR3 DNA reads TGTGCCAGCAGGGGGGGCCCGTACAATGAGCAGTTCTTC. V usage is TRBV2 and J usage is TRBJ2-1, with D tentatively TRBD1 or TRBD2 (6 bases each). The germline V and J ends were trimmed by 6 bases and 4 bases, with 10 bases remaining between them. The CDR3 is 13 amino acids. Germline V gives CDR1 SNHLY, CDR2 FYNNEI.